Below, one TCR beta chain is given with its context. RNA was extracted with the RNeasy kit, and a quantity of about 0.5 to 1 ug was reverse transcribed using random hexamers. Across 54 Vbeta and 13 Jbeta, immunoSEQ multiplex PCR amplified TCR beta CDR3. TCRdb reprocessed the immunoSEQ multiplex PCR reads with MiXCR, giving one entry per CDR3 protein. The data show around 300,000 distinct CDR3 sequences, approximately 90% seen once. It was negative isolation that provided the CD8+ and CD4+ T cells, whereas TEMRA cells were enriched by FACS. This sample is part of a study of CD8 T cells in Susac syndrome. The CDR3 consists of 16 residues. Trimming cost V 7 bases and J 0 bases; bases outside gene matches: 8. Per the germline V gene, CDR1 is LNHDA and CDR2 is SQIVND (reference sequence).

This sequence originates from a human donor with multiple sclerosis. V usage is TRBV19 and J usage is TRBJ1-1; 10 bases agree with TRBD1. The sequencing input was CD4+ T cells from PBMCs. DNA of the CDR3: TGTGCCAGTAACAAGAGAGGGACAGGGGTGAACACTGAAGCTTTCTTT. Amino acid sequence: CASNKRGTGVNTEAFF.